Sequencing of this T cell receptor beta chain was carried out in a study of T cells after yellow fever vaccination. Study as a whole: The fractions with low cell numbers were processed using SMART-Seq v4 Ultra Low Input. Findings and limits, study-wide: There was a possibility that FACS-sorted repertoires contained abundant clonotypes contaminating from the bulk population. A small proportion of clonotypes was detected in both the CD4 and CD8 compartments. At around 95% for CD4 and about 88% for CD8, most primary-vaccination clones showed up again after the booster.

V was trimmed by 6 bases and J by 7 bases, leaving 13 bases between them. The germline V gene encodes CDR1 SNHLY and CDR2 FYNNEI. The CDR3 is 14 amino acids. From the 5' RACE reads, TCRdb called clonotypes with MiXCR, one entry per CDR3 protein. Of about 260,000 distinct CDR3 sequences listed, about 5.2% are singletons. Only a few counts were recorded for this clonotype. The antigen remains undetermined. Sequenced material: CD4+ T cells sorted from PBMCs, taken on the day of the yellow fever booster vaccination. The chain is built from TRBV2 and TRBJ1-6, with D unresolved. The TCR originated in a man between 18 and 29 years old who received the YFV17D yellow fever vaccine. The CDR3 DNA follows: TGTGCCAGCAGGGGCAGGAGGAACAATTCACCCCTCCACTTT. Encoded protein: CASRGRRNNSPLHF.